What follows are 6 T cell receptor beta chains derived from one specimen sequenced in a study of graft-versus-host responses after intestinal transplantation. Repertoires were generated with immunoSEQ multiplex PCR, while TCRdb's copy carries only in-frame clones and drops some. The sample records about 88,000 clones, approximately 94% being singletons. Their cognate antigens are unknown. Source: unstimulated CD4+ T cells sorted from spleen or lymph node cells, taken before transplant. Receptor source: a human donor who was the organ donor for an intestinal transplant.

This sequence joins TRBV7-3 and TRBJ2-1; 8 bases map to TRBD1. Per the germline V gene, CDR1 is SGHTA and CDR2 is FQGTGA. V lost 5 bases, J lost 1 base, and 4 bases stayed unmatched. The length of the CDR3 is 15 residues. The CDR3 DNA sequence: TGTGCCAGCAGCCCGCGGACAGGGTCCTACAATGAGCAGTTCTTC. This sequence encodes CASSPRTGSYNEQFF.

This chain joins TRBV9 and TRBJ2-5, with 7 nucleotides matching TRBD1. The CDR3 covers 14 residues. From germline, CDR1 is SGDLS and CDR2 YYNGEE. The ends lost 2 bases at V and 5 bases at J; junction bases unmatched: 6. The CDR3 nucleotides read TGTGCCAGCAGCGTGGGACAGCCGGGGGAGACCCAGTACTTC. This codes for CASSVGQPGETQYF.

The V gene is TRBV5-1, the J gene TRBJ1-2; no clear D. V shed 0 bases and J shed 4 bases, with 7 bases lying between them. Germline CDR1 is SGHRS and CDR2 is YFSETQ. CDR3 length equals 13 residues. CDR3 loop: CASSLGGSYGYTF. As DNA, the CDR3 is TGCGCCAGCAGCTTGGGGGGTAGCTATGGCTACACCTTC.

This chain links TRBV6-6 with TRBJ1-2; D is ambiguous. This CDR3 is 13 amino acids long. Germline V gene lookup returns CDR1 MNHNY and CDR2 SVGAGI (reference sequence). Trimming stripped 0 bases from V and 7 bases from J, with 9 bases between. CDR3 sequence reads: CASSYSNRAGYTF. CDR3 nucleotides: TGTGCCAGCAGTTACTCGAACCGGGCTGGCTACACCTTC.

CDR3 DNA: TGCGCCAGCAGGGTGGGGCCGAACACTGAAGCTTTCTTT. Translated, it gives CASRVGPNTEAFF. This chain links TRBV5-1 with TRBJ1-1, with D tentatively TRBD1 (5 bases). The CDR3 runs 13 residues. Trimming left V 5 bases short and J 1 base short, with 9 bases between. From germline, CDR1 is SGHRS and CDR2 YFSETQ. Full variable domain (outside the CDR3, taken from reference TRBV5-1 and TRBJ1-1): KAGVTQTPRYLIKTRGQQVTLSCSPISGHRSVSWYQQTPGQGLQFLFEYFSETQRNKGNFPGRFSGRQFSNSRSEMNVSTLELGDSALYLCASRVGPNTEAFFGQGTRLTVV.

V is TRBV2 and J is TRBJ1-2; D not certain. V was shortened by 0 bases and J by 4 bases, with 6 bases between the two germline ends. In germline, CDR1 is SNHLY, CDR2 FYNNEI. The CDR3 loop spans 13 amino acids. The CDR3 bases are TGTGCCAGCAGTGAAGCGCGGGCCTATGGCTACACCTTC. Its translation: CASSEARAYGYTF.